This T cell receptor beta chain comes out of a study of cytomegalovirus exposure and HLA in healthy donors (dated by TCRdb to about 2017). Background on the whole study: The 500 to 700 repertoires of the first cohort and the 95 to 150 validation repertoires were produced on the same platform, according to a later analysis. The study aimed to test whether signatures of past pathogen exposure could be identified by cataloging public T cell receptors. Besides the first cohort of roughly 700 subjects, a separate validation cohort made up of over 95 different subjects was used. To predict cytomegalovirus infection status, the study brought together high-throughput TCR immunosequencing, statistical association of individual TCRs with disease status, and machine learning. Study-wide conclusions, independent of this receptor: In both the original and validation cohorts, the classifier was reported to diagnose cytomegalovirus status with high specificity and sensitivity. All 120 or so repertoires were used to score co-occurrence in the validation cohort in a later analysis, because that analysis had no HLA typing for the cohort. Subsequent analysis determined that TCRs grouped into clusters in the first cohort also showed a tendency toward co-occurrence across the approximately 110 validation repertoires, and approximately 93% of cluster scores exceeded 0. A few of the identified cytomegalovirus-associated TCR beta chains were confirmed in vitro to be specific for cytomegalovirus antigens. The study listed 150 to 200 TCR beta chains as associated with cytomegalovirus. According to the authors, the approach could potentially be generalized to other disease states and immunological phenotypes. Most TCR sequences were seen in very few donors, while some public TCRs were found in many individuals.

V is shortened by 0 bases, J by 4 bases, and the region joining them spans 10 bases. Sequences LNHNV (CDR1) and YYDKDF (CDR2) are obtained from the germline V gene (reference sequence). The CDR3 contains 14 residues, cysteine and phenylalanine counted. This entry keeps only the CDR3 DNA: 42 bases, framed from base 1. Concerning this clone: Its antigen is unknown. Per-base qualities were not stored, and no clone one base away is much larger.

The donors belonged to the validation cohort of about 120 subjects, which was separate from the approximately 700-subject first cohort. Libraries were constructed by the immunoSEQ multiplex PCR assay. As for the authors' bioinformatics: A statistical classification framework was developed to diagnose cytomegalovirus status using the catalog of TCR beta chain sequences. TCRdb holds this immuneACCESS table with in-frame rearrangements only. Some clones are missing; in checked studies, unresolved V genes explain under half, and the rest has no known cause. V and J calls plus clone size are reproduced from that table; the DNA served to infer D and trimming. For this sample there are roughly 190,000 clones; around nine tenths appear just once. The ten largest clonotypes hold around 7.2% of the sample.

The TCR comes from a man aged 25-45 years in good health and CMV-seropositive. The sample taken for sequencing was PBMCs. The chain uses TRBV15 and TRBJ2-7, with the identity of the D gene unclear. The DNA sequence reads TGTGCCACCAGCAGAGATCGGGCCAGGTACGAGCAGTACTTC. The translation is CATSRDRARYEQYF. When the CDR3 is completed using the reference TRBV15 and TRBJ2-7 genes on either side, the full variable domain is DAMVIQNPRYQVTQFGKPVTLSCSQTLNHNVMYWYQQKSSQAPKLLFHYYDKDFNNEADTPDNFQSRRPNTSFCFLDIRSPGLGDTAMYLCATSRDRARYEQYFGPGTRLTVT.